Below, 17 T cell receptor beta chains from the same sample are listed, as sequenced in a study of T cell responses to AZD1222 COVID-19 vaccine. Assay: immunoSEQ multiplex PCR; the TCRdb copy retains only in-frame clones and omits some. The top ten hold around 2% of the sample, which has more than 150,000 clones, about 93% seen once. Sequencing used peripheral blood, obtained 28 days after the second AZD1222 dose. These receptors originate from an adult who received the AZD1222 COVID-19 vaccine.

The V call is TRBV5-4, the J call TRBJ1-6; weak D call: TRBD1 (5 bases). Germline values: CDR1 SGHNT, CDR2 YYREEE (reference sequence). V lost 5 bases, J lost 3 bases, and 15 bases lay in between. This CDR3 is 16 amino acids long. The CDR3 loop reads CASSGLAGSYNSPLHF. Here the CDR3 DNA reads TGTGCCAGCAGTGGTCTGGCAGGGAGCTATAATTCACCCCTCCACTTT.

The chain carries TRBV19 and TRBJ1-1, with unresolved D. Trimming took off 3 bases at V and 5 bases at J, with 7 bases between the two ends. The CDR3 is 12 residues long. Germline V gene data show CDR1 as LNHDA and CDR2 as SQIVND (reference sequence). CDR3 nucleotides: TGTGCCAGTAGTATGGGGAGGACTGAAGCTTTCTTT. It translates to CASSMGRTEAFF.

Written as DNA, the CDR3 is TGCAGCGTTGGAGAGACTGAAGCTTTCTTT. Translating gives CSVGETEAFF. The genes are TRBV29-1 and TRBJ1-1, with D unresolved. The CDR3 sequence is 10 residues long. In germline, CDR1 is SQVTM, CDR2 ANQGSEA. Trimming removed 4 bases from V and 5 bases from J, with 5 bases in between. Together with reference TRBV29-1 and TRBJ1-1, the CDR3 gives the full variable domain: SAVISQKPSRDICQRGTSLTIQCQVDSQVTMMFWYRQQPGQSLTLIATANQGSEATYESGFVIDKFPISRPNLTFSTLTVSNMSPEDSSIYLCSVGETEAFFGQGTRLTVV.

The chain joins TRBV28 to TRBJ2-7, with 12 bases that match TRBD2. With V trimmed by 6 bases and J by 4 bases, 19 bases remained unmatched. The CDR3 totals 19 residues. Germline values: CDR1 MDHEN, CDR2 SYDVKM. Here the CDR3 DNA reads TGTGCCAGCAGCACTCTTCCCATCGGACTAGCGGGATATAGTTACGAGCAGTACTTC. Translated: CASSTLPIGLAGYSYEQYF.

V gene TRBV19 combines with J gene TRBJ2-7; 10 positions match TRBD2. Germline CDR1 is LNHDA and CDR2 is SQIVND (reference sequence). Unmatched junction bases numbered 9, after V lost 5 bases and J lost 2 bases. The CDR3 sequence is 16 residues long. The CDR3 reads CASSAKTSGSPYEQYF. CDR3 in DNA: TGTGCCAGTAGTGCAAAGACTAGCGGGTCCCCCTACGAGCAGTACTTC.

The V and J genes are TRBV19 and TRBJ2-1, with D maybe TRBD2 (6 bases). V gave up 3 bases and J gave up 0 bases, with 9 bases separating them. The CDR3 is made up of 15 amino acids. Germline V gene lookup returns CDR1 LNHDA and CDR2 SQIVND (reference sequence). The CDR3 reads CASSISGNSYNEQFF. The CDR3 DNA is TGTGCCAGTAGTATTAGCGGTAACTCCTACAATGAGCAGTTCTTC.

The CDR3 region has the DNA TGCGCCAGCAGCTTGGGGACGGGGCCTAGCGGGGAGGACGAGCAGTACTTC. Its translation: CASSLGTGPSGEDEQYF. This chain connects TRBV5-1 to TRBJ2-7; 9 positions match TRBD2. With V trimmed by 0 bases and J by 5 bases, 12 bases remained unmatched. Germline V lookup: CDR1 SGHRS, CDR2 YFSETQ. The CDR3 runs 17 residues. The whole variable domain, remainder taken from reference TRBV5-1 and TRBJ2-7, is KAGVTQTPRYLIKTRGQQVTLSCSPISGHRSVSWYQQTPGQGLQFLFEYFSETQRNKGNFPGRFSGRQFSNSRSEMNVSTLELGDSALYLCASSLGTGPSGEDEQYFGPGTRLTVT.

V gene TRBV5-1 combines with J gene TRBJ2-7; D ambiguous. Per germline, CDR1 SGHRS and CDR2 YFSETQ. Trimming stripped 0 bases from V and 3 bases from J, with 16 bases between. This CDR3 region has 16 residues. CDR3 DNA sequence: TGCGCCAGCAGCTTGGTGTCAGGATCCTGGGACTACGAGCAGTACTTC. Protein product: CASSLVSGSWDYEQYF.

The CDR3 loop is CASSYPGGHTEAFF. The CDR3, as DNA: TGTGCCAGCAGTTACCCAGGTGGGCACACTGAAGCTTTCTTT. V usage is TRBV6-5 and J usage is TRBJ1-1, with D uncertain. There are 14 residues in the CDR3. V lost 2 bases, J lost 3 bases, and 10 bases lay in between. Germline loops: CDR1 MNHEY, CDR2 SVGAGI.

A note on this clone: The junction shows a germline mismatch at one end, possibly a read error. This rearrangement joins TRBV18 to TRBJ1-1, with D possibly matching TRBD1 (5 bases). CDR1 is KGHSH, CDR2 LQKENI, per germline. This CDR3 comprises 15 residues. CDR3 loop: CASSPRDLGETEAFF. The CDR3 DNA follows: TGTGCCAGTTCACCCAGGGACTTGGGGGAAACTGAAGCTTTCTTT.

V is TRBV6-4 and J is TRBJ1-1, with D hard to call. The CDR3 runs 13 residues. The germline V gene encodes CDR1 MRHNA and CDR2 SNTAGT. V was pared by 3 bases and J by 5 bases, with 10 bases between. CDR3 sequence: CASSEQSGTEAFF. The CDR3, as DNA: TGTGCCAGCAGTGAACAATCCGGGACTGAAGCTTTCTTT.

CDR3 in DNA: TGTGCCAGTAGTATAGCTAACTCAGGGGCCACTGAAGCTTTCTTT. Translating gives CASSIANSGATEAFF. The V and J genes are TRBV19 and TRBJ1-1; TRBD1 might be the D (6 bases). V was trimmed by 1 base and J by 4 bases, leaving 13 bases between them. In germline, CDR1 is LNHDA, CDR2 SQIVND (reference sequence). The CDR3 loop spans 15 amino acids.

V usage is TRBV9 and J usage is TRBJ2-5; 9 bases agree with TRBD1. The junction had 5 bases not matched to a gene; V was cut back by 0 bases and J by 5 bases. The CDR3 consists of 15 residues. Germline V gives CDR1 SGDLS, CDR2 YYNGEE. DNA for the CDR3: TGTGCCAGCAGCGTAGGAACAGGGGGCTCGGAGACCCAGTACTTC. It yields the protein CASSVGTGGSETQYF.

The V and J genes are TRBV29-1 and TRBJ1-2, with 9 bases identical to TRBD1. The CDR3 covers 12 residues. Looked up from germline, CDR1 is SQVTM and CDR2 is ANQGSEA. The junction had 5 bases not matched to a gene; V was cut back by 4 bases and J by 8 bases. CDR3 DNA: TGCAGCGTTGGGACAGGGGCGAAGGGCTACACCTTC. Protein product: CSVGTGAKGYTF.

V is TRBV7-9 and J is TRBJ1-4, with a weak D call TRBD1 (6 bases). V lost 1 base and J lost 7, with 16 bases in between. Germline-derived CDR1 and CDR2 are SEHNR and FQNEAQ (reference sequence). The CDR3 runs 16 residues. The CDR3 region is CASSLGVPRGGEKLFF. The CDR3 DNA sequence: TGTGCCAGCAGCTTAGGCGTTCCCAGGGGTGGTGAAAAACTGTTTTTT.

J is TRBJ1-1 and V is TRBV2; weak D call: TRBD1 (6 bases). V shed 7 bases and J shed 5 bases, with 17 bases lying between them. The CDR3 sequence is 14 residues long. CDR1 is SNHLY, CDR2 FYNNEI, per germline. CDR3 protein: CASIAGASGTEAFF. CDR3 DNA: TGTGCCAGCATTGCGGGGGCGAGTGGGACTGAAGCTTTCTTT.

V and J are TRBV18 and TRBJ2-2; 7 bases are shared with TRBD1. V lost 3 bases to trimming and J lost 3 bases; unmatched junction nucleotides: 10. This CDR3 comprises 17 residues. The germline CDR1 and CDR2 sequences are KGHSH and LQKENI. Here the CDR3 DNA reads TGTGCCAGCTCACCCTCTATGCTCGGGACAGACACCGGGGAGCTGTTTTTT. Its protein product is CASSPSMLGTDTGELFF. Drawing the rest from reference TRBV18 and TRBJ2-2, the complete variable domain is NAGVMQNPRHLVRRRGQEARLRCSPMKGHSHVYWYRQLPEEGLKFMVYLQKENIIDESGMPKERFSAEFPKEGPSILRIQQVVRGDSAAYFCASSPSMLGTDTGELFFGEGSRLTVL.